This record covers a single T cell receptor (beta chain). Antigen unknown. Described time point: newly diagnosed GD, antithyroid drugs for less than 3 months. There was RNA extracted from PBMCs, and the TCR library was made from it. For TCR beta, libraries came from iRepertoire HTBI primers and Arm-PCR of CDR3 regions. One entry per CDR3 protein, called by TCRdb with MiXCR from the multiplex PCR reads. The sample carries roughly 380,000 distinct CDR3 sequences, 15% to 19% recorded once. These data belong to a study of regulatory T cells in long-lasting Graves disease. In the study overall: The study enrolled newly diagnosed Graves' patients on antithyroid drugs under 3 months. Regarding the study as a whole: Clonotypes that were public and shared totalled approximately 2,800 in persistent patients versus around 970 in new patients. Having only a small sample size may have limited accuracy.

The sequence was collected from a female donor with Graves disease. Source: peripheral blood mononuclear cells (PBMCs), taken at new diagnosis, from a patient treated with antithyroid drugs.

The CDR3 DNA reads as TGTGCCAGCAGCCAGGCGCTCAGACAGCAAACTTCACCCCTCCACTTT. The encoded protein is CASSQALRQQTSPLHF. The chain couples TRBV6-2 or TRBV6-3 to TRBJ1-6; tentative D call: TRBD1 (5 bases). This CDR3 is built from 16 residues. Trimming pared 6 bases from V and 9 bases from J, leaving 21 bases between. The V gene's germline CDR1 is MNHEY and CDR2 SVGEGT.